This entry lists 27 T cell receptor beta chains sequenced from one sample in a study of CD8 T cells in ankylosing spondylitis. TCRdb reanalysed the 5' RACE reads using MiXCR and keeps one entry per CDR3 protein. The sample includes around 90,000 distinct CDR3 sequences, around 30% of them seen just once. Sequencing input: blood, either unsorted or a sorted T cell fraction (not recorded which). These receptors all stem from a male donor with ankylosing spondylitis or in good health (not recorded which).

This clonotype has just a few counts. The chain is built from TRBV29-1 and TRBJ2-1, with D unresolved. The germline V gene encodes CDR1 SQVTM and CDR2 ANQGSEA. This CDR3 is 14 amino acids long. Trimming took off 7 bases at V and 4 bases at J, with 17 bases between the two ends. The CDR3 sequence: CSAPNSDLYNEQFF. The CDR3, as DNA: TGCAGCGCCCCAAACAGTGACCTTTACAATGAGCAGTTCTTC.

This clonotype came up a few times. V usage is TRBV7-3 and J usage is TRBJ2-1; no reliable D call. This CDR3 spans 12 amino acids. The V gene lost 5 bases and the J gene lost 9 bases, with 11 bases spanning the gap. Germline loops: CDR1 SGHTA, CDR2 FQGTGA. The CDR3 region is CASSNQAGEQFF. For the CDR3, the DNA is TGTGCCAGCAGCAACCAGGCTGGTGAGCAGTTCTTC.

This clonotype was detected a few times. The CDR3, as DNA: TGTGCCAGCAGTAGCGGGGGGGCAACAGATACGCAGTATTTT. Protein product: CASSSGGATDTQYF. The chain combines TRBV27 with TRBJ2-3; 10 bases match TRBD2. Germline V gene sequence: CDR1 MNHEY, CDR2 SMNVEV (reference sequence). The CDR3 length is 14 residues. J lost 3 bases, V lost 5 bases, and 2 bases had no gene match.

In the case of this clonotype: The junction departs from germline at one end; a sequencing error may be responsible. The V and J genes are TRBV9 and TRBJ2-3, with 10 bases aligning to TRBD2. The CDR3 is 16 residues long. The V gene's germline CDR1 is SGDLS and CDR2 YYNGEE. The CDR3 nucleotides are TGTACCAGCAGCATAGGACTAGCGGCTAGCACAGATACGCAGTATTTT. Amino acids: CTSSIGLAASTDTQYF.

This clonotype appeared a few times. V is TRBV7-9 and J is TRBJ2-1; 11 nucleotides align to TRBD2. Germline values: CDR1 SEHNR, CDR2 FQNEAQ (reference sequence). The length of the CDR3 is 16 residues. J gave up 10 bases and V 5 bases, and 13 bases lay outside the gene matches. The CDR3 here is CASSPTSGSFYREQFF. The CDR3 DNA sequence: TGTGCCAGCAGCCCCACTAGCGGGAGCTTTTACAGGGAGCAGTTCTTC.

This clonotype has just a few counts. The rearrangement joins TRBV10-3 to TRBJ2-3, with unresolved D. The germline gives CDR1 ENHRY, CDR2 SYGVKD. The V end lost 10 bases, the J end lost 7 bases, and 21 bases lay between the germline ends. The CDR3 sequence is 14 residues long. CDR3 in amino acids: CATLNPVVVHTQYF. As DNA, the CDR3 is TGTGCCACACTTAACCCAGTGGTCGTTCATACGCAGTATTTT.

The chain uses TRBV20-1 and TRBJ2-4, with 11 bases lining up with TRBD1. This CDR3 spans 14 amino acids. The J segment lost 6 bases and the V segment lost 6 bases, leaving 7 bases of the junction unmatched. The germline V gene encodes CDR1 DFQATT and CDR2 SNEGSKA (reference sequence). CDR3 coding DNA: TGCAGTGCAAGGACAGGGGGCGTGGGAAACATTCAGTACTTC. Protein: CSARTGGVGNIQYF.

This clonotype was counted between two and nine times. DNA of the CDR3: TGTGCCAGCAGCTCCCTTAGCGGGCCCTACTCGGAGACCCAGTACTTC. This translates into CASSSLSGPYSETQYF. The V and J genes are TRBV5-6 and TRBJ2-5; 7 nucleotides agree with TRBD2. The V segment lost 3 bases and the J segment 5 bases; nucleotides outside the gene matches: 13. Germline lookup yields CDR1 SGHDT and CDR2 YYEEEE. The CDR3 contains 16 residues.

The chain has TRBV20-1 and TRBJ2-7; TRBD2 matches at 7 bases. This CDR3 has 14 residues. V shed 5 bases, J shed 3 bases, and the junction held 10 bases outside the gene matches. Germline lookup yields CDR1 DFQATT and CDR2 SNEGSKA (reference sequence). DNA for the CDR3: TGCAGTGCTTTATCTAGCGGTTCCAACTACGAGCAGTACTTC. Translation: CSALSSGSNYEQYF.

This chain links TRBV18 with TRBJ2-2, with D perhaps matching TRBD2 (6 bases). V was shortened by 3 bases and J by 8 bases, with 31 bases between the two germline ends. Germline assignment: CDR1 KGHSH and CDR2 LQKENI. The CDR3 length is 20 residues. The chain's CDR3 is CASSPLRDSRTIRRRGELFF. The CDR3 nucleotides are TGTGCCAGCTCACCGCTCCGGGACTCCCGAACTATAAGAAGGAGGGGGGAGCTGTTTTTT.

Only a few counts were recorded for this clonotype. The chain carries TRBV3-1 and TRBJ1-1; no clear D. Trimming cost V 3 bases and J 1 base, with 27 bases left between them. Looked up from germline, CDR1 is LGHDT and CDR2 is YNNKEL (reference sequence). The CDR3 runs 20 residues. In nucleotides, the CDR3 is TGTGCCAGCAGCCAGGGATCACCGTGGTTTCTAGACACCCAGAACACTGAAGCTTTCTTT. The encoded protein is CASSQGSPWFLDTQNTEAFF.

CDR3: CSAPRTGKPGELFF. The CDR3 DNA follows: TGCAGTGCTCCCCGGACAGGGAAGCCGGGGGAGCTGTTTTTT. The chain links TRBV20-1 to TRBJ2-2; 8 nucleotides agree with TRBD1. V was clipped by 5 bases and J by 8 bases; unmatched bases: 10. Germline-derived CDR1 and CDR2 are DFQATT and SNEGSKA (reference sequence). The CDR3 extends over 14 amino acids.

There are many counts of this clonotype. The V call is TRBV7-9, the J call TRBJ2-3; a weak D match, TRBD1 (5 bases). The germline V and J ends were trimmed by 5 bases and 2 bases, with 17 bases remaining between them. The CDR3 runs 16 residues. Germline-derived CDR1 and CDR2 are SEHNR and FQNEAQ (reference sequence). CDR3 residues: CASSRVPTEYTDTQYF. Here the CDR3 DNA reads TGTGCCAGCAGCCGAGTCCCGACAGAATACACAGATACGCAGTATTTT.

This clonotype was counted between two and nine times. The chain uses TRBV24-1 and TRBJ2-1, with TRBD2 matching over 10 bases. The germline CDR1 and CDR2 sequences are KGHDR and SFDVKD. Trimming took 3 bases from V and 1 from J; bases not matched to a gene: 14. The CDR3 is made up of 20 amino acids. The CDR3 sequence: CATSDNGRASGSWSYNEQFF. In nucleotides, the CDR3 is TGTGCCACCAGTGATAATGGTCGGGCTAGCGGGAGTTGGTCCTACAATGAGCAGTTCTTC.

This clonotype was seen only a few times. The V call is TRBV3-1, the J call TRBJ2-3; D unresolved. Trimming removed 4 bases from V and 2 bases from J, with 25 bases in between. CDR1 and CDR2 from the germline V gene are LGHDT and YNNKEL (reference sequence). The CDR3 loop spans 19 amino acids. DNA of the CDR3: TGTGCCAGCAGCCCTAATTACTCTCCGGGCACCCTTAACACAGATACGCAGTATTTT. Translation: CASSPNYSPGTLNTDTQYF.

This clonotype was observed a handful of times. The chain recombines TRBV20-1 with TRBJ1-2; D is possibly TRBD1 (5 bases). Per the germline V gene, CDR1 is DFQATT and CDR2 is SNEGSKA (reference sequence). This CDR3 has 14 residues. The V end lost 3 bases, the J end lost 5 bases, and 16 bases lay between the germline ends. The DNA for the CDR3 is TGCAGTGCTAGTGAGGGACTTGCCACGTATGGCTACACCTTC. Translating it yields CSASEGLATYGYTF.

This clonotype was seen many times. The chain couples TRBV29-1 to TRBJ1-2, with D unresolved. The germline CDR1 and CDR2 sequences are SQVTM and ANQGSEA. The CDR3 extends over 11 amino acids. V was shortened by 2 bases and J by 4 bases, with 5 bases between the two germline ends. CDR3 DNA: TGCAGCGTTGAAAAGGGCTATGGCTACACCTTC. As protein: CSVEKGYGYTF.

The chain employs TRBV12-3 or TRBV12-4 and TRBJ2-7; D unclear. Deletions cut 4 bases from V and 2 bases from J, with 6 bases between. CDR3 length: 12 amino acids. The CDR3 sequence: CASSYATYEQYF. CDR3 nucleotides: TGTGCCAGCAGTTACGCCACCTACGAGCAGTACTTC.

The chain links TRBV4-1 to TRBJ2-1; no clear D gene. Trimming shortened V by 0 bases and J by 0 bases, and 9 bases separated the two germline ends. This CDR3 comprises 16 residues. Per germline, CDR1 MGHRA and CDR2 YSYEKL. The CDR3 nucleotides are TGCGCCAGCAGCCAAGATATGCGGACCTCCTACAATGAGCAGTTCTTC. It specifies CASSQDMRTSYNEQFF.

This chain links TRBV5-1 with TRBJ1-6, with D tentatively TRBD1 (5 bases). The germline gives CDR1 SGHRS, CDR2 YFSETQ. The CDR3 contains 15 residues. Trimming removed 0 bases from V and 8 bases from J, with 12 bases in between. CDR3 sequence reads: CASSLGAGRDSPLHF. The CDR3, as DNA: TGCGCCAGCAGCTTGGGTGCAGGGAGAGATTCACCCCTCCACTTT.

The chain is built from TRBV5-1 and TRBJ2-1; D gene ambiguous. V dropped 0 bases and J dropped 5 bases, with 6 bases sitting between them. Germline values: CDR1 SGHRS, CDR2 YFSETQ. The CDR3 is 13 residues long. The CDR3 reads CASSLVSNNEQFF. The CDR3 DNA follows: TGCGCCAGCAGCTTGGTTAGTAACAATGAGCAGTTCTTC.

Remarks on this clonotype: The germline gene is not matched at one end of the junction; a read error may be the cause. This rearrangement joins TRBV5-1 to TRBJ1-1; 7 nucleotides agree with TRBD1. The length of the CDR3 is 15 residues. CDR1 and CDR2 from the germline V gene are SGHRS and YFSETQ. The DNA for the CDR3 is TGCGCCAGCAGCCGAGAGGGGGCTCGGAACGCTGAAGCTTTCTTT. This translates into CASSREGARNAEAFF.

This clonotype was detected many times. The chain joins TRBV7-9 to TRBJ2-1; 8 nucleotides agree with TRBD2. There are 16 residues in the CDR3. Germline CDR1 reads SEHNR; CDR2 reads FQNEAQ (reference sequence). J was trimmed by 4 bases and V by 5 bases; bases with no gene match: 10. The CDR3 DNA sequence: TGTGCCAGCAGCCCAAGCGGGAGTCCCCGTTACAATGAGCAGTTCTTC. Amino acid sequence: CASSPSGSPRYNEQFF.

J is TRBJ2-7 and V is TRBV29-1; D is possibly TRBD1 or TRBD2 (5 bases each). This CDR3 is built from 14 residues. V shed 7 bases and J shed 3 bases, with 19 bases lying between them. In germline, CDR1 is SQVTM, CDR2 ANQGSEA. The CDR3 reads CSASRDPNYYEQYF. CDR3 nucleotides: TGCAGCGCCTCTCGGGACCCGAACTACTACGAGCAGTACTTC.

This clonotype was found a few times. The J gene is TRBJ1-3, the V gene TRBV7-2; TRBD1 might be the D (5 bases). Germline V gives CDR1 SGHTA, CDR2 FQGNSA. Trimming removed 5 bases at V and 0 bases at J, with 11 bases between. The CDR3 loop spans 15 amino acids. The CDR3 DNA is TGTGCCAGCAGCATGCAGGGTATCTCTGGAAACACCATATATTTT. As protein: CASSMQGISGNTIYF.

This clonotype was counted a few times. The chain recombines TRBV3-1 with TRBJ2-7; D might be TRBD1 or TRBD2, each matching 6 bases. Germline CDR1 is LGHDT and CDR2 is YNNKEL (reference sequence). The ends were cut back, 8 bases at V and 5 bases at J, with 19 bases in the middle. The CDR3 has 14 residues. CDR3 coding DNA: TGTGCCAGCCAGATTAAACAGGGAGGTAACGAGCAGTACGTC. Translated, it gives CASQIKQGGNEQYV.

This clonotype was counted a few times. The chain is built from TRBV7-8 and TRBJ2-3; 10 bases fit TRBD2. From germline, CDR1 is SGHVS and CDR2 FQNEAQ. Unmatched junction bases numbered 5, after V lost 3 bases and J lost 2 bases. This CDR3 has 16 residues. CDR3 amino acids: CASSFQRGGLTDTQYF. CDR3 bases: TGTGCCAGCAGCTTCCAGCGGGGGGGCCTCACAGATACGCAGTATTTT. Drawing the rest from reference TRBV7-8 and TRBJ2-3, the complete variable domain is GAGVSQSPRYKVAKRGQDVALRCDPISGHVSLFWYQQALGQGPEFLTYFQNEAQLDKSGLPSDRFFAERPEGSVSTLKIQRTQQEDSAVYLCASSFQRGGLTDTQYFGPGTRLTVL.